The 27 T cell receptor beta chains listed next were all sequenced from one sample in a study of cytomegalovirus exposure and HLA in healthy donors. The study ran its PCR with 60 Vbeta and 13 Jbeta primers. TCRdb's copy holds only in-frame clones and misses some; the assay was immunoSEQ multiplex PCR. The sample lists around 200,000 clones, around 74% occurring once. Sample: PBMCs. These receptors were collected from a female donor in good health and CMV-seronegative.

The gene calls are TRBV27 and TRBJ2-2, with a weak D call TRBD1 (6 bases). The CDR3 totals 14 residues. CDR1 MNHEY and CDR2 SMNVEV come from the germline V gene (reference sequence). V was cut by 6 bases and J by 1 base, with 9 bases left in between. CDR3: CASRTGMNTGELFF. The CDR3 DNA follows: TGTGCCAGCAGAACAGGGATGAACACCGGGGAGCTGTTTTTT.

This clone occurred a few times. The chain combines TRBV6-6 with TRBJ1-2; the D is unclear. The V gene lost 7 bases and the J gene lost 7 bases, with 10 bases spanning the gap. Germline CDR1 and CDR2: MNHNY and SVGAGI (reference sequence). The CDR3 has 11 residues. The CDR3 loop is CASKWSGGYTF. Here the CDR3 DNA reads TGTGCCAGCAAGTGGTCAGGTGGCTACACCTTC.

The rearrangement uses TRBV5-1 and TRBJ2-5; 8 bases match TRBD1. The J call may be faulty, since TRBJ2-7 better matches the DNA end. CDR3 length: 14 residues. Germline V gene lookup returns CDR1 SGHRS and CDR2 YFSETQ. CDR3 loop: CASTPGQAPYEQYF. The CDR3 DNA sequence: TGCGCCAGCACACCGGGACAGGCCCCCTACGAGCAGTACTTC.

This CDR3 reads CASSPGQKYTGELFF. As DNA, the CDR3 is TGTGCCAGCAGCCCGGGACAGAAGTACACCGGGGAGCTGTTTTTT. The V and J genes are TRBV5-4 and TRBJ2-2, with 7 bases matching TRBD1. The CDR3 consists of 15 residues. V was pared by 4 bases and J by 3 bases, with 6 bases of the junction left unmatched. CDR1 is SGHNT and CDR2 is YYREEE in the germline V gene (reference sequence).

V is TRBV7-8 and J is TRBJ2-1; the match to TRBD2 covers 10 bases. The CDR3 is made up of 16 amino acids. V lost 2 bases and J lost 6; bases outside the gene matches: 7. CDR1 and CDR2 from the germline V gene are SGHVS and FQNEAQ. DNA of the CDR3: TGTGCCAGCAGCTTATCCCTAGGGACTAGCGCCAATGAGCAGTTCTTC. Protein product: CASSLSLGTSANEQFF.

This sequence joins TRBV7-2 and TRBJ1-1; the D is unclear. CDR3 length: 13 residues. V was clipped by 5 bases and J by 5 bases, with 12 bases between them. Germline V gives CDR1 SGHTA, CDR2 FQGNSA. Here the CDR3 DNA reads TGTGCCAGCAGCCCCACGGGTAGGACTGAAGCTTTCTTT. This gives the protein CASSPTGRTEAFF.

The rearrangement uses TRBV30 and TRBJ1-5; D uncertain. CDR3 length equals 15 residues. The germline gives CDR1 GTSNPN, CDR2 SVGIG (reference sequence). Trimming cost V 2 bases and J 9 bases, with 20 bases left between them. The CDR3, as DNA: TGTGCCTGGAGTATTCCCAGACAAGCCCTTGGGCCCCAGCATTTT. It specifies CAWSIPRQALGPQHF.

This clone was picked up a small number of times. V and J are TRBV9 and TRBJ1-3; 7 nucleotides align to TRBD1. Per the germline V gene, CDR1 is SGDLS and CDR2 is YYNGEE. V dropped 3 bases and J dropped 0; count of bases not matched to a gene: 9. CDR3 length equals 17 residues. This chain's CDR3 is CASSAQGQLSSGNTIYF. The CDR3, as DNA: TGTGCCAGCAGCGCCCAGGGACAGCTGAGCTCTGGAAACACCATATATTTT.

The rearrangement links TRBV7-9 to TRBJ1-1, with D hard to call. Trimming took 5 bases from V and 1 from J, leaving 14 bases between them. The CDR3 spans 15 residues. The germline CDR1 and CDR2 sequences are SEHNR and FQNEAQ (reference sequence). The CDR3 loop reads CASSRPLRQNTEAFF. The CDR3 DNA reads TGTGCCAGCAGCCGACCGTTAAGACAGAACACTGAAGCTTTCTTT.

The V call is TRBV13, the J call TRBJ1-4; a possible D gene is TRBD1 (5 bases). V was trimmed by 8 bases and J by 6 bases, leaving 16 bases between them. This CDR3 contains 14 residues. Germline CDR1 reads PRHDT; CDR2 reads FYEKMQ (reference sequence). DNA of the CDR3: TGTGCCAGCTACCGGTCCGGGGACTATGAAAAACTGTTTTTT. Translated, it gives CASYRSGDYEKLFF.

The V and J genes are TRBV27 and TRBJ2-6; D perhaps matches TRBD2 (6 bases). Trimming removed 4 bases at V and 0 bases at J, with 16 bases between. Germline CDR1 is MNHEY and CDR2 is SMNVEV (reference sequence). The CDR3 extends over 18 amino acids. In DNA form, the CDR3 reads TGTGCCAGCAGTTCCCTTCGGGACTCGATCTCTGGGGCCAACGTCCTGACTTTC. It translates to CASSSLRDSISGANVLTF.

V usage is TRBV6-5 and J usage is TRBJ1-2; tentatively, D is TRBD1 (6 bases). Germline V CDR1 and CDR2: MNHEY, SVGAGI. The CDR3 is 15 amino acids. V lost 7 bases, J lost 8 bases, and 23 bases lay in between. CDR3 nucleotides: TGTGCCAGCAATATCAACGGGGGGGGGCCCGCCGGCTACACCTTC. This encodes CASNINGGGPAGYTF.

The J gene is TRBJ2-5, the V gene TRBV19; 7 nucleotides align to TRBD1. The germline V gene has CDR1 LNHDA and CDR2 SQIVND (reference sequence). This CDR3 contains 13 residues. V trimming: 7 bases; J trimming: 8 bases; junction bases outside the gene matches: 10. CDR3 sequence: CASNEQGLGTQYF. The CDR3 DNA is TGTGCCAGTAACGAACAGGGGTTGGGCACCCAGTACTTC. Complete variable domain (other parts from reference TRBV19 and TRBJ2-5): DGGITQSPKYLFRKEGQNVTLSCEQNLNHDAMYWYRQDPGQGLRLIYYSQIVNDFQKGDIAEGYSVSREKKESFPLTVTSAQKNPTAFYLCASNEQGLGTQYFGPGTRLLVL.

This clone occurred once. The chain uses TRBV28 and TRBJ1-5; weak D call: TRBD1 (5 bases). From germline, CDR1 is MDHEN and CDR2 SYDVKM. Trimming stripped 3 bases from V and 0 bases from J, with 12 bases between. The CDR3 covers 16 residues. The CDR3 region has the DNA TGTGCCAGCAGTTTTCGACAGACTTATAGCAATCAGCCCCAGCATTTT. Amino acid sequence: CASSFRQTYSNQPQHF.

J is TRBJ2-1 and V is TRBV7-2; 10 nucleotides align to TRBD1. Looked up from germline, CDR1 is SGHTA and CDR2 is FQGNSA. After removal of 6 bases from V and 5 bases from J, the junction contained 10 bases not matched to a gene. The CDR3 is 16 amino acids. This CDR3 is CASSRAPGTGDNEQFF. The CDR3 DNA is TGTGCCAGCAGTAGAGCTCCCGGGACAGGGGACAATGAGCAGTTCTTC.

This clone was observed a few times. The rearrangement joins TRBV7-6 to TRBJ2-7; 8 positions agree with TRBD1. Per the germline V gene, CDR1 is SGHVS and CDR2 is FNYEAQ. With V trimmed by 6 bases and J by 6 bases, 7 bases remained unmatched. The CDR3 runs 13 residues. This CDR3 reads CASRRTGKSEQYF. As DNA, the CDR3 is TGTGCCAGCAGAAGGACAGGGAAATCCGAGCAGTACTTC. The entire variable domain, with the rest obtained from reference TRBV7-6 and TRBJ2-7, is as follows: GAGVSQSPRYKVTKRGQDVALRCDPISGHVSLYWYRQALGQGPEFLTYFNYEAQQDKSGLPNDRFSAERPEGSISTLTIQRTEQRDSAMYRCASRRTGKSEQYFGPGTRLTVT.

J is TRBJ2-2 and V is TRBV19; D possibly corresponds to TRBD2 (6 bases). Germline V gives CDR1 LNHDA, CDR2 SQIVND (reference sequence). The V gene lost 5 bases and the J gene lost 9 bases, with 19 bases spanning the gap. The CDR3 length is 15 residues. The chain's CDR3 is CASSPPGLSPRELFF. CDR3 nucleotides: TGTGCCAGTAGTCCCCCGGGACTTTCCCCTAGGGAGCTGTTTTTT.

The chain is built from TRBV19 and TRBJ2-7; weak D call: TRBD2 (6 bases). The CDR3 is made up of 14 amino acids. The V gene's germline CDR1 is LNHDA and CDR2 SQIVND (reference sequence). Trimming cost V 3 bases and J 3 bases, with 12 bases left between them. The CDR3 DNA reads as TGTGCCAGTAGTATGGAGGGACTCCTCTACGAGCAGTACTTC. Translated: CASSMEGLLYEQYF.

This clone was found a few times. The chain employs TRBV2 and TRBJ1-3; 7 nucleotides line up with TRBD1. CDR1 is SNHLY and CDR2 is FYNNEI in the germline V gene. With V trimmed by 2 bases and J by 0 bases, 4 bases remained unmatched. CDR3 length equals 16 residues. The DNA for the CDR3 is TGTGCCAGCAGTGAAATGGGACAGCCCTCTGGAAACACCATATATTTT. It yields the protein CASSEMGQPSGNTIYF.

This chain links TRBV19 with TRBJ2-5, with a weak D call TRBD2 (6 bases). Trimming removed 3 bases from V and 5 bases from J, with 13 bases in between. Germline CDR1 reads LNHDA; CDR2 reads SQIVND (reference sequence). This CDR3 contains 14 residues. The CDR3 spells CASSMRAGGETQYF. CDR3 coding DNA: TGTGCCAGTAGTATGAGAGCAGGAGGGGAGACCCAGTACTTC.

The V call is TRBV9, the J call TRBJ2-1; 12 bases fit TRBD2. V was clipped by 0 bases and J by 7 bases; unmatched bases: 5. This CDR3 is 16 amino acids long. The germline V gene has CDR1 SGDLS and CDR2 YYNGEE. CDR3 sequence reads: CASSVALAGGLNEQFF. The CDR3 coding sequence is TGTGCCAGCAGCGTAGCTCTAGCGGGGGGGCTTAATGAGCAGTTCTTC. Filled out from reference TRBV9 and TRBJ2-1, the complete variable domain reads DSGVTQTPKHLITATGQRVTLRCSPRSGDLSVYWYQQSLDQGLQFLIQYYNGEERAKGNILERFSAQQFPDLHSELNLSSLELGDSALYFCASSVALAGGLNEQFFGPGTRLTVL.

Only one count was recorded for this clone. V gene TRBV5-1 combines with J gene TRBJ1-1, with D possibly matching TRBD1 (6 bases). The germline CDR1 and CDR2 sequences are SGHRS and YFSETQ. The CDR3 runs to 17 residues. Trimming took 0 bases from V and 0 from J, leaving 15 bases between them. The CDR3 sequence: CASSLEPGHILNTEAFF. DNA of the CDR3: TGCGCCAGCAGCTTGGAACCGGGACACATATTGAACACTGAAGCTTTCTTT.

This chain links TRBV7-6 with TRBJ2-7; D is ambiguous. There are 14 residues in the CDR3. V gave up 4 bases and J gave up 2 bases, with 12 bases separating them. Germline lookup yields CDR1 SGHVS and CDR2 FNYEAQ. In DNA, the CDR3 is TGTGCCAGCAGCTCCCCCCCTGGCACCTACGAGCAGTACTTC. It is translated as CASSSPPGTYEQYF.

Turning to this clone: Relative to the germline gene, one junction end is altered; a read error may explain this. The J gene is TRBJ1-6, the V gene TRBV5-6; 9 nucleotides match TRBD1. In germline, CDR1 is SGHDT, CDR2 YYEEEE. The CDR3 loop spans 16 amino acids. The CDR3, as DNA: TGTGCCAGCAGTTTGGGTTGGACAGGGGATAATTCACCCCTCCACTTT. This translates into CASSLGWTGDNSPLHF.

The CDR3 nucleotides read TGCAGCGCCGGAAGTCCAGGGGAGCCCACAGATACGCAGTATTTT. It yields the protein CSAGSPGEPTDTQYF. The genes are TRBV29-1 and TRBJ2-3, with D perhaps matching TRBD1 (6 bases). Germline V gene sequence: CDR1 SQVTM, CDR2 ANQGSEA. CDR3 length: 15 residues. V lost 7 bases and J 2 bases, leaving 19 bases between the germline ends.

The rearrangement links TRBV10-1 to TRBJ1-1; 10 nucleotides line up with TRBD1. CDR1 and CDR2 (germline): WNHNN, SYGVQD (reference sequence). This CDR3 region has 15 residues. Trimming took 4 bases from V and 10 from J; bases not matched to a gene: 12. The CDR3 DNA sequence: TGCGCCAGCAGTGGCCAACCGGGACAGGGGAGGGGAGCTTTCTTT. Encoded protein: CASSGQPGQGRGAFF.

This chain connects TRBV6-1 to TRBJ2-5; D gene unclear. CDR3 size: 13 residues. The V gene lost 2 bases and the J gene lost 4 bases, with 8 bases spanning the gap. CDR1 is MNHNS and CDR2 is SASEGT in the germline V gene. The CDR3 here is CASSETGGETQYF. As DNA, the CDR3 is TGTGCCAGCAGTGAAACGGGTGGAGAGACCCAGTACTTC.